This T cell receptor (beta chain) was sequenced during a study of shared clonotypes between healthy human individuals. Only in-frame clones appear in the TCRdb table, and some are missing; sequencing was by immunoSEQ multiplex PCR. The sample has roughly 770,000 clones; about 97% are singletons. The germline CDR1 and CDR2 sequences are ENHRY and SYGVKD. This CDR3 comprises 15 residues. Trimming removed 6 bases from V and 4 bases from J; junction bases left unmatched: 9. Naive CD8 cells lacked CD45RO and underwent positive selection for CCR7, leaving out terminally differentiated effector memory CD45RA+ cells.

The sequenced material came from naive CD8+ T cells sorted from blood. The chain uses TRBV10-3 and TRBJ2-5, with 9 nucleotides matching TRBD1. This TCR came from a man aged 25-40 years in good health. The CDR3 reads CAIRGEPGQGETQYF. The CDR3 nucleotides are TGTGCCATCAGGGGGGAACCGGGACAGGGAGAGACCCAGTACTTC.